The source of this T cell receptor beta chain is a study of blood T cells in healthy people across ages. Study findings and constraints: The study regarded diversity estimates from one million T cells as underestimates. A roughly linear age-dependent decrease characterized TCR beta diversity per million T cells. Unknown donor CMV status possibly confounded expanded clonotype changes.

This clonotype was seen a handful of times. The antigen remains undetermined. Trimming shortened V by 0 bases and J by 7 bases, and 13 bases separated the two germline ends. The CDR3 sequence is 14 residues long. The germline gives CDR1 DFQATT, CDR2 SNEGSKA (reference sequence). A sample-barcoded 5' primer and a J-beta primer mix were used in a second PCR of about 7 to 12 cycles. TCRdb itself ran the 5' RACE reads through MiXCR, one entry per CDR3 protein. The repertoire includes 710,000 or so distinct CDR3 sequences, approximately 22% of them detected once, and roughly 22% sits in the top ten. The receptor was isolated from a man aged 70 or older in good health. The chain joins TRBV20-1 to TRBJ2-1; D not certain. The sample was blood. The CDR3 loop is CSARDSARVNEQFF. The CDR3 DNA is TGCAGTGCTAGAGACAGCGCTCGGGTAAATGAGCAGTTCTTC.